These 17 T cell receptor beta chains share one sample of origin, sequenced in a study of T cell responses to AZD1222 COVID-19 vaccine. Here immunoSEQ multiplex PCR was the method, and the copy in TCRdb shows in-frame clones only, minus some. The data hold 150,000 to 200,000 clones, with less than 95% observed a single time. The sample here was peripheral blood, taken on day 0 of AZD1222 vaccination. All receptors derive from an adult in good health.

This chain uses TRBV20-1 with TRBJ1-2; D is uncertain. The CDR3 length is 11 residues. V dropped 4 bases and J dropped 1 base, with 4 bases sitting between them. The germline gives CDR1 DFQATT, CDR2 SNEGSKA (reference sequence). CDR3 sequence (DNA): TGCAGTGCTAAGGATAACTATGGCTACACCTTC. Its translation is CSAKDNYGYTF.

The chain recombines TRBV5-4 with TRBJ2-7, with 14 bases identical to TRBD2. V shed 4 bases and J 3 bases; nucleotides not matched to a gene: 15. The CDR3 has 19 residues. Germline-derived CDR1 and CDR2 are SGHNT and YYREEE (reference sequence). Here the CDR3 reads CASSPRTSGRTSQIYEQYF. CDR3 DNA sequence: TGTGCCAGCAGCCCTCGGACTAGCGGGAGGACATCACAAATCTACGAGCAGTACTTC.

J is TRBJ2-3 and V is TRBV2, with unresolved D. Trimming cost V 7 bases and J 5 bases, with 10 bases left between them. Per the germline V gene, CDR1 is SNHLY and CDR2 is FYNNEI. The CDR3 has 12 amino acids. The CDR3 coding sequence is TGTGCCAGCAACGAGGTGAGAGATACGCAGTATTTT. Amino acids: CASNEVRDTQYF.

The chain couples TRBV18 to TRBJ2-1; perhaps TRBD2 as D (7 bases). This CDR3 comprises 15 residues. V lost 4 bases and J 3 bases, leaving 13 bases between the germline ends. Germline values: CDR1 KGHSH, CDR2 LQKENI. CDR3 sequence: CASSRGGVDYNEQFF. The CDR3 region has the DNA TGTGCCAGCTCACGGGGGGGCGTGGACTACAATGAGCAGTTCTTC.

This clone appeared a few times. The rearrangement uses TRBV9 and TRBJ2-3; 8 bases agree with TRBD2. Germline V gene data show CDR1 as SGDLS and CDR2 as YYNGEE. CDR3 size: 15 residues. J gave up 5 bases and V 2 bases, and 7 bases lay outside the gene matches. For the CDR3, the DNA is TGTGCCAGCAGCGTCACTAGCGGACCGAAAGATACGCAGTATTTT. Protein: CASSVTSGPKDTQYF.

V gene TRBV9 combines with J gene TRBJ1-1; no clear D. Germline CDR1 and CDR2: SGDLS and YYNGEE. V was shortened by 3 bases and J by 1 base, with 7 bases between the two germline ends. This CDR3 is 13 amino acids long. CDR3 DNA sequence: TGTGCCAGCAGCGCCCCCGGGAACACTGAAGCTTTCTTT. Protein sequence: CASSAPGNTEAFF. Variable domain in full (rest from reference TRBV9 and TRBJ1-1): DSGVTQTPKHLITATGQRVTLRCSPRSGDLSVYWYQQSLDQGLQFLIQYYNGEERAKGNILERFSAQQFPDLHSELNLSSLELGDSALYFCASSAPGNTEAFFGQGTRLTVV.

The J gene is TRBJ1-2, the V gene TRBV2; possibly TRBD1 for D (5 bases). The CDR3 length is 15 residues. V gave up 7 bases and J gave up 5 bases, with 20 bases separating them. Germline CDR1 and CDR2: SNHLY and FYNNEI. In DNA form, the CDR3 reads TGTGCCAGCATACCCGAGAGGCAGGGCGGTTATGGCTACACCTTC. Translating gives CASIPERQGGYGYTF.

J is TRBJ1-4 and V is TRBV6-5, with TRBD1 matching 8 bases. CDR3 size: 14 residues. The germline V gene has CDR1 MNHEY and CDR2 SVGAGI. V lost 6 bases and J lost 8; bases outside the gene matches: 8. The CDR3 protein is CASSPTGVTEKLFF. The CDR3 DNA reads TGTGCCAGCAGCCCGACAGGGGTGACGGAAAAACTGTTTTTT.

The gene calls are TRBV6-4 and TRBJ2-1; 13 bases line up with TRBD2. CDR1 and CDR2 (germline): MRHNA, SNTAGT. CDR3 length equals 16 residues. V was clipped by 6 bases and J by 4 bases; unmatched bases: 6. The CDR3 DNA follows: TGTGCCAGCAGCCGTATGACTAGCGGGGGGTACAATGAGCAGTTCTTC. Amino acids: CASSRMTSGGYNEQFF.

The chain carries TRBV2 and TRBJ1-4; 7 bases fit TRBD1. J gave up 3 bases and V 6 bases, and 10 bases lay outside the gene matches. The CDR3 sequence is 16 residues long. The germline gives CDR1 SNHLY, CDR2 FYNNEI. The CDR3 loop reads CASRTMTGYSNEKLFF. The CDR3 DNA reads as TGTGCCAGCAGGACGATGACAGGGTACTCTAATGAAAAACTGTTTTTT.

This chain links TRBV29-1 with TRBJ1-1; D might be TRBD1 (5 bases). V was pared by 1 base and J by 1 base, with 19 bases between. This CDR3 has 17 residues. The V gene's germline CDR1 is SQVTM and CDR2 ANQGSEA. CDR3 in DNA: TGCAGCGTTGAAGGGGGCACAGCCTCGGTGGCGAACACTGAAGCTTTCTTT. Its translation is CSVEGGTASVANTEAFF. Full variable domain (missing parts from reference TRBV29-1 and TRBJ1-1): SAVISQKPSRDICQRGTSLTIQCQVDSQVTMMFWYRQQPGQSLTLIATANQGSEATYESGFVIDKFPISRPNLTFSTLTVSNMSPEDSSIYLCSVEGGTASVANTEAFFGQGTRLTVV.

In DNA, the CDR3 is TGTGCCAGCAGTTTATTCATCGGGTCCTACAATGAGCAGTTCTTC. Translation: CASSLFIGSYNEQFF. The chain has TRBV28 and TRBJ2-1; D not certain. Germline V gene lookup returns CDR1 MDHEN and CDR2 SYDVKM. CDR3 length: 15 residues. V lost 1 base and J 1 base, leaving 8 bases between the germline ends.

This clone showed up just once. This rearrangement joins TRBV10-1 to TRBJ1-2; D gene unclear. Deletions cut 2 bases from V and 4 bases from J, with 14 bases between. The CDR3 contains 15 residues. Germline CDR1 WNHNN, CDR2 SYGVQD (reference sequence). The CDR3 reads CASSEHRRSPYGYTF. CDR3 DNA: TGCGCCAGCAGTGAGCACCGCCGGAGCCCCTATGGCTACACCTTC.

The chain is built from TRBV5-1 and TRBJ1-4; 7 positions match TRBD1. The CDR3 totals 15 residues. The V gene's germline CDR1 is SGHRS and CDR2 YFSETQ. V lost 4 bases and J lost 2; bases outside the gene matches: 5. Here the CDR3 DNA reads TGCGCCAGCAGCCCCGGGACAGCTACTAATGAAAAACTGTTTTTT. Its protein product is CASSPGTATNEKLFF.

This clone appeared a few times. This sequence joins TRBV2 and TRBJ1-2; TRBD1 matches 7 bases. V shed 3 bases, J shed 0 bases, and the junction held 1 base outside the gene matches. This CDR3 region has 14 residues. Germline V gene data show CDR1 as SNHLY and CDR2 as FYNNEI. CDR3: CASSEGTANYGYTF. As DNA, the CDR3 is TGTGCCAGCAGTGAGGGGACAGCTAACTATGGCTACACCTTC.

In DNA form, the CDR3 reads TGTGCCAGCAGACAAAGAGACGAGCAGTACTTC. It codes for CASRQRDEQYF. This chain joins TRBV12-3 or TRBV12-4 and TRBJ2-7, with D uncertain. CDR3 length equals 11 residues. V lost 6 bases to trimming and J lost 5 bases, with 8 bases between them.

V is TRBV19 and J is TRBJ1-1; D may be TRBD1 (6 bases). The V end was cut by 4 bases, the J end by 4 bases, with 10 bases between. The CDR3 runs to 13 residues. The germline gives CDR1 LNHDA, CDR2 SQIVND (reference sequence). The CDR3 coding sequence is TGTGCCAGTAGTAAGTCCAGGGGCACTGAAGCTTTCTTT. As protein: CASSKSRGTEAFF.